These 23 T cell receptor beta chains were sequenced from one sample in a study of T-cell memory formation after mild COVID-19. Via MiXCR, TCRdb re-called the 5' RACE reads, giving one row per CDR3 protein. The sample records roughly 400,000 distinct CDR3 sequences, approximately 24% being singletons. The sample taken for sequencing was PBMCs or a T cell subset sorted from them (not recorded which). The receptors come from an adult woman who had mild COVID-19 (a few samples of this study predate the infection). Cell type and time point are not known.

The V call is TRBV7-9, the J call TRBJ2-5; D perhaps matches TRBD2 (5 bases). Trimming left V 6 bases short and J 0 bases short, with 11 bases between. This CDR3 is 14 amino acids long. In germline, CDR1 is SEHNR, CDR2 FQNEAQ (reference sequence). This CDR3 reads CASSGAANQETQYF. In DNA, the CDR3 is TGTGCCAGCAGTGGAGCGGCAAACCAAGAGACCCAGTACTTC.

This clonotype was observed a handful of times. J is TRBJ2-4 and V is TRBV6-6; D not certain. V gave up 8 bases and J gave up 8 bases, with 16 bases separating them. The CDR3 totals 13 residues. From germline, CDR1 is MNHNY and CDR2 SVGAGI (reference sequence). CDR3 in amino acids: CASGRLLRDIQYF. In nucleotides, the CDR3 is TGTGCCAGCGGACGCCTCTTAAGGGACATTCAGTACTTC.

This clonotype occurred many times. The chain couples TRBV7-9 to TRBJ2-5; 9 bases match TRBD2. J was trimmed by 5 bases and V by 5 bases; bases with no gene match: 9. Germline values: CDR1 SEHNR, CDR2 FQNEAQ (reference sequence). This CDR3 spans 15 amino acids. CDR3 bases: TGTGCCAGCAGCCCCCCGGGACTAGCTTTCGAGACCCAGTACTTC. As protein: CASSPPGLAFETQYF.

This clonotype has more than one count but fewer than ten. The V call is TRBV4-3, the J call TRBJ2-1, with a tentative D call TRBD2 (6 bases). The CDR3 contains 14 residues. Trimming shortened V by 4 bases and J by 8 bases, and 15 bases separated the two germline ends. Looked up from germline, CDR1 is LGHNA and CDR2 is YSLEER. CDR3 loop: CASSRDSGSDEQFF. The CDR3 nucleotides are TGCGCCAGCAGCCGTGATAGCGGTTCGGATGAGCAGTTCTTC.

This chain uses TRBV20-1 with TRBJ1-2; the match to TRBD1 covers 7 bases. CDR3 size: 11 residues. Germline V gives CDR1 DFQATT, CDR2 SNEGSKA (reference sequence). The CDR3 DNA reads TGCAGCCGGAGGGGGCCCTATGGCTACACCTTC. Residues: CSRRGPYGYTF.

CDR3 coding DNA: TGTGCCAGCAGCTCGCTAGCGGGAGGGGGGCGAACGCAGTATTTT. It encodes CASSSLAGGGRTQYF. The chain joins TRBV7-3 to TRBJ2-3, with 12 positions matching TRBD2. Germline lookup yields CDR1 SGHTA and CDR2 FQGTGA. With V trimmed by 4 bases and J by 9 bases, 8 bases remained unmatched. The CDR3 contains 15 residues. The full variable domain, rest sourced from reference TRBV7-3 and TRBJ2-3, is GAGVSQTPSNKVTEKGKYVELRCDPISGHTALYWYRQSLGQGPEFLIYFQGTGAADDSGLPNDRFFAVRPEGSVSTLKIQRTERGDSAVYLCASSSLAGGGRTQYFGPGTRLTVL.

The chain employs TRBV19 and TRBJ1-5; 11 bases align to TRBD1. CDR3 length: 17 amino acids. Germline CDR1 LNHDA, CDR2 SQIVND (reference sequence). Trimming took 5 bases from V and 3 from J; bases not matched to a gene: 9. The CDR3 here is CASSLGSGQGDNQPQHF. CDR3 in DNA: TGTGCCAGTAGTCTAGGTTCGGGACAGGGGGACAATCAGCCCCAGCATTTT.

V is TRBV7-3 and J is TRBJ2-6; D is ambiguous. Germline V gene sequence: CDR1 SGHTA, CDR2 FQGTGA. This CDR3 spans 15 amino acids. V dropped 5 bases and J dropped 3 bases, with 11 bases sitting between them. The CDR3 loop reads CASSTRLGGANVLTF. The CDR3 DNA reads as TGTGCCAGCAGCACCAGACTCGGTGGGGCCAACGTCCTGACTTTC.

This clonotype was found many times. As DNA, the CDR3 is TGTGCCAGTAGTAAGGGAGGGTCGGGGCAAGAGACCCAGTACTTC. Its protein product is CASSKGGSGQETQYF. V gene TRBV19 combines with J gene TRBJ2-5; 7 bases line up with TRBD2. V lost 4 bases, J lost 2 bases, and 7 bases stayed unmatched. Germline V lookup: CDR1 LNHDA, CDR2 SQIVND (reference sequence). This CDR3 is 15 amino acids long.

The J gene is TRBJ2-3, the V gene TRBV6-5; D may correspond to TRBD1 or TRBD2 (6 bases each). The CDR3 contains 16 residues. Per the germline V gene, CDR1 is MNHEY and CDR2 is SVGAGI. Trimming cost V 6 bases and J 2 bases, with 18 bases left between them. CDR3 sequence reads: CASSTLLTGATDTQYF. Here the CDR3 DNA reads TGTGCCAGCAGCACCCTATTAACGGGGGCCACAGATACGCAGTATTTT.

This clonotype was observed a handful of times. V usage is TRBV18 and J usage is TRBJ2-5; TRBD2 is a possible D gene (6 bases). The CDR3 length is 15 residues. Trimming left V 0 bases short and J 4 bases short, with 12 bases between. Germline loops: CDR1 KGHSH, CDR2 LQKENI. The CDR3 region is CASSPPQGGAETQYF. As DNA, the CDR3 is TGTGCCAGCTCACCACCCCAGGGAGGCGCAGAGACCCAGTACTTC. The variable domain in full, completed from reference TRBV18 and TRBJ2-5, reads NAGVMQNPRHLVRRRGQEARLRCSPMKGHSHVYWYRQLPEEGLKFMVYLQKENIIDESGMPKERFSAEFPKEGPSILRIQQVVRGDSAAYFCASSPPQGGAETQYFGPGTRLLVL.

This chain connects TRBV27 to TRBJ1-2; D not resolved. Germline loops: CDR1 MNHEY, CDR2 SMNVEV (reference sequence). This CDR3 is 13 amino acids long. Trimming cost V 5 bases and J 3 bases, with 10 bases left between them. CDR3 nucleotide sequence: TGTGCCAGCAGTAAGAACAGAGACTATGGCTACACCTTC. It yields the protein CASSKNRDYGYTF.

This clonotype occurred a few times. This chain links TRBV4-1 with TRBJ1-4; no clear D. The CDR3 is 12 amino acids. The germline V gene encodes CDR1 MGHRA and CDR2 YSYEKL. The V gene lost 2 bases and the J gene lost 4 bases, with 2 bases spanning the gap. This CDR3 reads CASSQSNEKLFF. The CDR3, as DNA: TGCGCCAGCAGCCAAAGTAATGAAAAACTGTTTTTT.

The chain recombines TRBV20-1 with TRBJ2-7; TRBD2 matches 10 bases. V was pared by 0 bases and J by 3 bases, with 8 bases of the junction left unmatched. The CDR3 has 16 residues. Per the germline V gene, CDR1 is DFQATT and CDR2 is SNEGSKA (reference sequence). This chain's CDR3 is CSARDPLAGDHYEQYF. CDR3 DNA: TGCAGTGCTAGAGACCCGCTAGCGGGGGATCACTACGAGCAGTACTTC.

This clonotype was seen only a few times. The gene calls are TRBV5-1 and TRBJ2-3; TRBD1 or TRBD2 may be the D gene (5 bases each). There are 15 residues in the CDR3. Germline values: CDR1 SGHRS, CDR2 YFSETQ. Deletions cut 0 bases from V and 6 bases from J, with 14 bases between. CDR3 nucleotide sequence: TGCGCCAGCAGCTTGGTAGGGACCGAGGGTGATACGCAGTATTTT. Protein product: CASSLVGTEGDTQYF.

The chain carries TRBV27 and TRBJ2-7, with a possible D match to TRBD1 (5 bases). The germline gives CDR1 MNHEY, CDR2 SMNVEV (reference sequence). The CDR3 contains 15 residues. Trimming pared 4 bases from V and 7 bases from J, leaving 20 bases between. The CDR3 DNA sequence: TGTGCCAGCAGTTCTTCAAGGCAGGGTAAAGGAGAGCAGTACTTC. This gives the protein CASSSSRQGKGEQYF.

This clonotype appeared a few times. V usage is TRBV3-1 and J usage is TRBJ1-2; a possible D gene is TRBD1 (6 bases). Germline assignment: CDR1 LGHDT and CDR2 YNNKEL (reference sequence). V was trimmed by 1 base and J by 1 base, leaving 10 bases between them. This CDR3 contains 15 residues. The CDR3 reads CASSQGGPDNYGYTF. Here the CDR3 DNA reads TGTGCCAGCAGCCAAGGGGGGCCCGATAACTATGGCTACACCTTC.

This clonotype was detected a few times. The chain is built from TRBV12-3 or TRBV12-4 and TRBJ2-1; 11 bases match TRBD2. The V gene end was trimmed by 3 bases and the J gene end by 5 bases; junction bases not matched to a gene: 6. CDR3 length: 16 amino acids. This chain's CDR3 is CASSLVTSGTHNEQFF. The CDR3 coding sequence is TGTGCCAGCAGTTTGGTGACTAGCGGGACTCACAATGAGCAGTTCTTC.

The sample holds a few counts of this clonotype. V gene TRBV12-3 or TRBV12-4 combines with J gene TRBJ2-3; D could derive from TRBD1 or TRBD2 (5 bases each). The CDR3 covers 17 residues. Trimming removed 0 bases at V and 0 bases at J, with 13 bases between. The CDR3, as DNA: TGTGCCAGCAGTTTAGCGCTCGGGACGGGTAGCACAGATACGCAGTATTTT. Translation gives CASSLALGTGSTDTQYF.

The sample holds many counts of this clonotype. The chain links TRBV20-1 to TRBJ2-1, with 10 nucleotides matching TRBD2. This CDR3 spans 14 amino acids. Germline CDR1 reads DFQATT; CDR2 reads SNEGSKA (reference sequence). The ends lost 3 bases at V and 4 bases at J; junction bases unmatched: 3. CDR3 nucleotide sequence: TGCAGTGCTAGTTGGACTAGCGGTTACAATGAGCAGTTCTTC. Translated: CSASWTSGYNEQFF.

V is TRBV18 and J is TRBJ1-1, with no clear D. The CDR3 sequence is 14 residues long. The V gene's germline CDR1 is KGHSH and CDR2 LQKENI. V was cut by 2 bases and J by 1 base, with 8 bases left in between. CDR3 bases: TGTGCCAGCTCACCAGTACAAACGAACACTGAAGCTTTCTTT. The encoded protein is CASSPVQTNTEAFF.

The CDR3, as DNA: TGTGCCAGCAGCCAAGTGAGGCTAGCGGGACAAGAGACCCAGTACTTC. Translation gives CASSQVRLAGQETQYF. The chain recombines TRBV3-1 with TRBJ2-5; 9 bases are shared with TRBD2. The CDR3 spans 16 residues. CDR1 is LGHDT and CDR2 is YNNKEL in the germline V gene (reference sequence). With V trimmed by 1 base and J by 2 bases, 5 bases remained unmatched.

V usage is TRBV6-1 and J usage is TRBJ1-1; 11 nucleotides agree with TRBD1. The CDR3 is made up of 15 amino acids. Trimming at V came to 7 bases and at J to 0 bases, leaving 4 bases not matched to a gene. Germline values: CDR1 MNHNS, CDR2 SASEGT. DNA for the CDR3: TGTGCCAGCACTTGGACAGGGGGCATGAACACTGAAGCTTTCTTT. Translating it yields CASTWTGGMNTEAFF.